The 20 T cell receptor beta chains in this list originate from one sample, sequenced in a study of control samples from healthy donors and cancer patients. Sequencing was performed with immunoSEQ multiplex PCR; in TCRdb, only in-frame clones are kept and a portion is missing. This sample carries tens of thousands of clones, around 91% of them seen once, and the ten largest clones take around a sixth. Sequencing input: blood. All receptors derive from a man aged 25 to 40 in good health.

The V and J genes are TRBV25-1 and TRBJ1-4; D call uncertain. The V gene's germline CDR1 is MGHDK and CDR2 SYGVNS. The CDR3 totals 13 residues. V was shortened by 1 base and J by 11 bases, with 11 bases between the two germline ends. CDR3 loop: CASSEFSYPKLFF. DNA of the CDR3: TGTGCCAGCAGTGAATTCAGCTACCCTAAACTGTTTTTT.

This clone appeared once. The rearrangement uses TRBV12-5 and TRBJ2-1; D gene ambiguous. Trimming pared 0 bases from V and 7 bases from J, leaving 1 base between. CDR1 is LGHNT, CDR2 FRNRAP, per germline. The CDR3 spans 11 residues. The CDR3 sequence: CASGLVNEQFF. In nucleotides, the CDR3 is TGTGCTAGTGGTTTGGTGAATGAGCAGTTCTTC.

The DNA of the CDR3 is TGTGCCAGCAGTTTCCCCGGACAGGTATATGGCTACACCTTC. This gives the protein CASSFPGQVYGYTF. J is TRBJ1-2 and V is TRBV28; 7 nucleotides line up with TRBD1. Germline CDR1 reads MDHEN; CDR2 reads SYDVKM. The CDR3 is 14 amino acids. V was pared by 3 bases and J by 5 bases, with 6 bases of the junction left unmatched.

In DNA, the CDR3 is TGTGCCAGCAGGACCAGGACAGCGAACTACGAGCAGTACTTC. Its protein is CASRTRTANYEQYF. This chain uses TRBV28 with TRBJ2-7; weak D call: TRBD1 (6 bases). V lost 6 bases and J 3 bases, leaving 15 bases between the germline ends. The CDR3 sequence is 14 residues long. CDR1 and CDR2 (germline): MDHEN, SYDVKM. Looking up the rest from reference TRBV28 and TRBJ2-7 gives the full variable domain: DVKVTQSSRYLVKRTGEKVFLECVQDMDHENMFWYRQDPGLGLRLIYFSYDVKMKEKGDIPEGYSVSREKKERFSLILESASTNQTSMYLCASRTRTANYEQYFGPGTRLTVT.

This clone has a handful of counts. This chain joins TRBV4-1 and TRBJ1-1; D is possibly TRBD1 (6 bases). The CDR3 covers 15 residues. V gave up 0 bases and J gave up 5 bases, with 13 bases separating them. Germline V gene sequence: CDR1 MGHRA, CDR2 YSYEKL. The DNA of the CDR3 is TGCGCCAGCAGCCAAGATAGGGGGGTACGGACTGAAGCTTTCTTT. It yields the protein CASSQDRGVRTEAFF.

In this sample, this clone turned up a few times. The chain uses TRBV30 and TRBJ1-6; 9 bases fit TRBD1. The CDR3 totals 14 residues. Germline V gene lookup returns CDR1 GTSNPN and CDR2 SVGIG (reference sequence). Trimming at V came to 1 base and at J to 9 bases, leaving 4 bases not matched to a gene. CDR3 DNA: TGTGCCTGGAGTGAAGGGACAGGGATTTCACCCCTCCACTTT. Protein product: CAWSEGTGISPLHF.

The gene calls are TRBV5-6 and TRBJ1-3, with D possibly TRBD1 on 6 matching bases. Germline-derived CDR1 and CDR2 are SGHDT and YYEEEE. V gave up 2 bases and J gave up 4 bases, with 13 bases separating them. The CDR3 consists of 15 residues. The CDR3 is CASSFGRGTGNTIYF. The DNA for the CDR3 is TGTGCCAGCAGCTTTGGCAGGGGCACAGGAAACACCATATATTTT.

This clone was observed once. V is TRBV30 and J is TRBJ1-1; D is perhaps TRBD1 (6 bases). CDR1 is GTSNPN, CDR2 SVGIG, per germline (reference sequence). V lost 6 bases and J lost 1, with 9 bases in between. CDR3 length: 12 amino acids. The CDR3 spells CACKGGNTEAFF. CDR3 DNA sequence: TGTGCCTGCAAAGGGGGGAACACTGAAGCTTTCTTT.

The V call is TRBV29-1, the J call TRBJ1-3, with D uncertain. The V end was cut by 2 bases, the J end by 4 bases, with 6 bases between. Germline V gives CDR1 SQVTM, CDR2 ANQGSEA. The CDR3 loop spans 12 amino acids. DNA of the CDR3: TGCAGCGTTGAATTTTCCGGAAACACCATATATTTT. Amino acid sequence: CSVEFSGNTIYF.

The J gene is TRBJ1-1, the V gene TRBV28; D is ambiguous. Germline V gene sequence: CDR1 MDHEN, CDR2 SYDVKM. The CDR3 runs to 14 residues. The V gene lost 3 bases and the J gene lost 0 bases, with 8 bases spanning the gap. The CDR3 protein is CASSFRHMNTEAFF. The DNA for the CDR3 is TGTGCCAGCAGTTTTCGTCATATGAACACTGAAGCTTTCTTT.

CDR3 in amino acids: CASSTVPGTDTQYF. The CDR3 region has the DNA TGTGCCAGCAGTACCGTCCCTGGCACAGATACGCAGTATTTT. V usage is TRBV6-4 and J usage is TRBJ2-3; D is ambiguous. Germline values: CDR1 MRHNA, CDR2 SNTAGT. The CDR3 sequence is 14 residues long. Trimming shortened V by 5 bases and J by 1 base, and 10 bases separated the two germline ends.

This chain links TRBV29-1 with TRBJ2-1; D may be TRBD1 or TRBD2 (5 bases each). Germline values: CDR1 SQVTM, CDR2 ANQGSEA. Trimming took off 6 bases at V and 3 bases at J, with 15 bases between the two ends. The CDR3 sequence is 14 residues long. This CDR3 reads CSVRDGALYNEQFF. The CDR3 nucleotides are TGCAGCGTACGGGACGGTGCCCTCTACAATGAGCAGTTCTTC.

The chain is built from TRBV19 and TRBJ2-2; D not resolved. Germline assignment: CDR1 LNHDA and CDR2 SQIVND (reference sequence). Trimming cost V 5 bases and J 6 bases, with 13 bases left between them. The CDR3 spans 14 residues. The CDR3 protein is CASSGRKTPGELFF. The CDR3 nucleotides read TGTGCCAGTAGTGGTCGTAAAACGCCCGGGGAGCTGTTTTTT.

The chain combines TRBV5-1 with TRBJ1-4; 8 bases line up with TRBD1. The CDR3 extends over 14 amino acids. Germline lookup yields CDR1 SGHRS and CDR2 YFSETQ. The V and J ends lost 5 bases and 6 bases, in that order; junction bases with no gene match: 6. CDR3 residues: CASRPGGGDEKLFF. CDR3 sequence (DNA): TGCGCCAGCAGGCCAGGGGGCGGGGATGAAAAACTGTTTTTT.

This rearrangement joins TRBV14 to TRBJ2-3, with TRBD1 matching 7 bases. This CDR3 spans 16 amino acids. Germline V CDR1 and CDR2: SGHDN, FVKESK. V lost 4 bases and J lost 2; bases outside the gene matches: 9. The DNA of the CDR3 is TGTGCCAGCAGCCTTAACCGGGACAGTTACACAGATACGCAGTATTTT. As protein: CASSLNRDSYTDTQYF. The full variable domain, completed using reference TRBV14 and TRBJ2-3, is EAGVTQFPSHSVIEKGQTVTLRCDPISGHDNLYWYRRVMGKEIKFLLHFVKESKQDESGMPNNRFLAERTGGTYSTLKVQPAELEDSGVYFCASSLNRDSYTDTQYFGPGTRLTVL.

This rearrangement joins TRBV11-1 to TRBJ2-3, with 11 positions matching TRBD1. J gave up 3 bases and V 4 bases, and 6 bases lay outside the gene matches. The CDR3 runs 16 residues. The germline CDR1 and CDR2 sequences are SGHAT and FQDESV (reference sequence). CDR3: CASSSRDRGRTDTQYF. The CDR3 DNA reads as TGTGCCAGCAGCTCCCGGGACAGGGGGAGAACAGATACGCAGTATTTT.

The V gene is TRBV19, the J gene TRBJ1-1; TRBD1 aligns across 7 bases. V was pared by 5 bases and J by 6 bases, with 12 bases of the junction left unmatched. The germline CDR1 and CDR2 sequences are LNHDA and SQIVND (reference sequence). The CDR3 totals 15 residues. The CDR3 DNA reads TGTGCCAGTAGTCACCCGGGACAGCGATACTCTGAAGCTTTCTTT. Protein sequence: CASSHPGQRYSEAFF. Full variable domain (outside the CDR3, taken from reference TRBV19 and TRBJ1-1): DGGITQSPKYLFRKEGQNVTLSCEQNLNHDAMYWYRQDPGQGLRLIYYSQIVNDFQKGDIAEGYSVSREKKESFPLTVTSAQKNPTAFYLCASSHPGQRYSEAFFGQGTRLTVV.

This chain links TRBV7-8 with TRBJ2-1; the match to TRBD2 covers 7 bases. The V gene's germline CDR1 is SGHVS and CDR2 FQNEAQ. The CDR3 spans 12 residues. Germline trimming cut 4 bases from V and 9 bases from J; bases unmatched to any gene: 3. The DNA of the CDR3 is TGTGCCAGCAGCTGGCGGGAGACTGAGCAGTTCTTC. Protein sequence: CASSWRETEQFF. Drawing the rest from reference TRBV7-8 and TRBJ2-1, the complete variable domain is GAGVSQSPRYKVAKRGQDVALRCDPISGHVSLFWYQQALGQGPEFLTYFQNEAQLDKSGLPSDRFFAERPEGSVSTLKIQRTQQEDSAVYLCASSWRETEQFFGPGTRLTVL.

This clone occurred a few times. The chain carries TRBV7-3 and TRBJ2-5; 9 bases match TRBD1. The CDR3 length is 13 residues. Per germline, CDR1 SGHTA and CDR2 FQGTGA. V was pared by 5 bases and J by 4 bases, with 2 bases of the junction left unmatched. CDR3 nucleotides: TGTGCCAGCAGCCGGGGACAGGGAGAGACCCAGTACTTC. It translates to CASSRGQGETQYF. The full variable domain, completed using reference TRBV7-3 and TRBJ2-5, is GAGVSQTPSNKVTEKGKYVELRCDPISGHTALYWYRQSLGQGPEFLIYFQGTGAADDSGLPNDRFFAVRPEGSVSTLKIQRTERGDSAVYLCASSRGQGETQYFGPGTRLLVL.

The rearrangement links TRBV12-3 or TRBV12-4 to TRBJ2-7; D unclear. V was trimmed by 5 bases and J by 1 base, leaving 3 bases between them. This CDR3 is 11 amino acids long. CDR3 sequence (DNA): TGTGCCAGCAGTGCGTCCTACGAGCAGTACTTC. Translating gives CASSASYEQYF.